The 21 T cell receptor beta chains listed next were all sequenced from one sample in a study of human T cells and chemical hapten exposure. TCRdb analysed the RACE reads with MiXCR anew, one entry per CDR3 protein. The table records some 50,000 distinct CDR3 sequences, roughly a tenth of them present only once. The time point was: patch test 1, 2 weeks after DPC sensitization. Noted treatment: therapeutic diphenylcyclopropenone sensitization with weekly scalp DPC. The specimen was whole blood, collected in connection with sensitization to the hapten diphenylcyclopropenone (DPC). Receptor source: a woman aged 40-49 years with alopecia areata. Some clones in this sample may be carry-over from other donors' samples.

This clonotype was observed at least ten times. The J gene is TRBJ2-3, the V gene TRBV3-1; D not certain. The CDR3 runs 18 residues. V lost 4 bases to trimming and J lost 0 bases, with 20 bases between them. Looked up from germline, CDR1 is LGHDT and CDR2 is YNNKEL (reference sequence). The CDR3 loop is CASSRRPPLRSSTDTQYF. For the CDR3, the DNA is TGTGCCAGCAGCCGACGACCCCCACTACGATCTAGCACAGATACGCAGTATTTT.

The chain combines TRBV7-2 with TRBJ2-3, with unresolved D. This CDR3 is built from 15 residues. V was clipped by 1 base and J by 0 bases, with 8 bases between them. Germline CDR1 SGHTA, CDR2 FQGNSA. CDR3 sequence reads: CASSLGDTSTDTQYF. DNA of the CDR3: TGTGCCAGCAGCTTAGGCGATACTAGCACAGATACGCAGTATTTT.

This clonotype was counted many times. The chain employs TRBV6-2 or TRBV6-3 and TRBJ2-5, with D unclear. Trimming pared 10 bases from V and 7 bases from J, leaving 19 bases between. The germline V gene has CDR1 MNHEY and CDR2 SVGEGT. The CDR3 contains 13 residues. The CDR3 loop reads CAIRGWAVGTQYF. CDR3 coding DNA: TGTGCCATACGCGGATGGGCCGTAGGGACCCAGTACTTC.

The sample holds many counts of this clonotype. The chain carries TRBV5-5 and TRBJ2-5; D may be TRBD1 or TRBD2 (6 bases each). Germline assignment: CDR1 SGHKS and CDR2 YYEKEE (reference sequence). The CDR3 is made up of 14 amino acids. The V and J ends lost 1 base and 4 bases respectively, with 11 bases between them. CDR3 nucleotide sequence: TGTGCCAGCAGCTTGCGATGGGGGGCAGAGACCCAGTACTTC. It encodes CASSLRWGAETQYF.

This clonotype was seen many times. The V call is TRBV29-1, the J call TRBJ2-7; D gene unclear. The CDR3 has 14 amino acids. The germline V gene has CDR1 SQVTM and CDR2 ANQGSEA. With 7 bases removed from V and 1 base from J, the gap between germline ends came to 17 bases. The CDR3 reads CSARSGLQSYEQYF. For the CDR3, the DNA is TGCAGCGCCCGATCGGGCCTACAATCCTACGAGCAGTACTTC.

This clonotype has ten or more counts. The chain has TRBV4-2 and TRBJ2-2, with D unclear. The V end lost 1 base, the J end lost 3 bases, and 9 bases lay between the germline ends. CDR1 and CDR2 from the germline V gene are LGHNA and YNFKEQ. CDR3 length equals 15 residues. CDR3 region: CASSQGSGDTGELFF. Written as DNA, the CDR3 is TGTGCCAGCAGCCAAGGTTCAGGAGACACCGGGGAGCTGTTTTTT.

This clonotype came up many times. V is TRBV6-2 or TRBV6-3 and J is TRBJ2-2; 11 bases are a match to TRBD2. CDR1 is MNHEY and CDR2 is SVGEGT in the germline V gene. J was trimmed by 6 bases and V by 5 bases; bases with no gene match: 8. The CDR3 has 16 amino acids. The CDR3 loop reads CASSPRRLAGPGELFF. DNA for the CDR3: TGTGCCAGCAGTCCACGCCGACTAGCGGGGCCCGGGGAGCTGTTTTTT.

The chain joins TRBV7-9 to TRBJ2-7; maybe TRBD2 (5 bases). The CDR3 has 14 residues. Germline CDR1 SEHNR, CDR2 FQNEAQ (reference sequence). Between the trimmed V and J ends, which lost 5 bases and 3 bases, there was a span of 14 bases. CDR3 loop: CASSRDGEFYEQYF. The CDR3 nucleotides are TGTGCCAGCAGCCGCGACGGGGAATTCTACGAGCAGTACTTC.

Concerning this clonotype itself: A much larger clone sits a single nucleotide away, making a read error possible. The rearrangement links TRBV7-8 to TRBJ1-3; D is ambiguous. The V gene's germline CDR1 is SGHVS and CDR2 FQNEAQ. There are 17 residues in the CDR3. CDR3 sequence reads: CANSEPTLRSSGNTIYF. CDR3 sequence (DNA): TGTGCCAACAGCGAACCTACTCTCCGGAGCTCTGGAAACACCATATATTTT.

This clonotype was seen at least ten times. The chain recombines TRBV7-6 with TRBJ1-4, with D hard to call. The germline gives CDR1 SGHVS, CDR2 FNYEAQ. Deletions cut 4 bases from V and 4 bases from J, with 7 bases between. This CDR3 has 13 residues. The CDR3 region has the DNA TGTGCCAGCAGCTCCCTCATTAATGAAAAACTGTTTTTT. Its translation is CASSSLINEKLFF.

Many counts were recorded for this clonotype. The chain uses TRBV13 and TRBJ2-7; D is ambiguous. This CDR3 contains 13 residues. Trimming stripped 6 bases from V and 3 bases from J, with 12 bases between. The germline V gene has CDR1 PRHDT and CDR2 FYEKMQ (reference sequence). The CDR3 DNA is TGTGCCAGCAGTTTGTCTGGGCTCTACGAGCAGTACTTC. This translates into CASSLSGLYEQYF.

The genes are TRBV9 and TRBJ2-7; perhaps D is TRBD1 or TRBD2 (5 bases each). Germline CDR1 SGDLS, CDR2 YYNGEE. Trimming shortened V by 3 bases and J by 7 bases, and 14 bases separated the two germline ends. The length of the CDR3 is 13 residues. The CDR3 nucleotides read TGTGCCAGCAGCGGGTGGGACCGCACTGAGCAGTACTTC. Protein sequence: CASSGWDRTEQYF.

This clonotype was counted many times. This rearrangement joins TRBV20-1 to TRBJ2-1, with D perhaps assigned TRBD1 or TRBD2 (5 bases each). Germline values: CDR1 DFQATT, CDR2 SNEGSKA (reference sequence). The germline V and J ends were trimmed by 5 bases and 4 bases, with 18 bases remaining between them. The CDR3 is 15 amino acids. The CDR3 sequence: CSAQRETAAYNEQFF. The CDR3 coding sequence is TGCAGTGCTCAGAGGGAGACAGCGGCGTACAATGAGCAGTTCTTC.

This clonotype has more than one count but fewer than ten. This chain uses TRBV4-2 with TRBJ1-1; TRBD1 is a possible D gene (6 bases). There are 15 residues in the CDR3. Germline-derived CDR1 and CDR2 are LGHNA and YNFKEQ. V lost 1 base and J 4 bases, leaving 13 bases between the germline ends. Here the CDR3 reads CASSQAGRTATEAFF. DNA of the CDR3: TGTGCCAGCAGCCAAGCAGGGAGGACAGCCACTGAAGCTTTCTTT.

The chain combines TRBV4-1 with TRBJ1-4; TRBD1 matches 9 bases. Germline CDR1 and CDR2: MGHRA and YSYEKL. The CDR3 spans 15 residues. The V segment lost 6 bases and the J segment 6 bases; nucleotides outside the gene matches: 8. The CDR3 sequence: CASRDPGQGYEKLFF. The CDR3 DNA is TGCGCCAGCAGGGACCCTGGACAGGGGTATGAAAAACTGTTTTTT.

This clonotype appeared a few times. The V gene is TRBV5-5, the J gene TRBJ2-3, with no clear D. Between the trimmed V and J ends, which lost 0 bases and 1 base, there was a span of 6 bases. CDR1 and CDR2 (germline): SGHKS, YYEKEE (reference sequence). CDR3 size: 14 residues. CDR3 loop: CASSLGTRTDTQYF. CDR3 sequence (DNA): TGTGCCAGCAGCTTGGGGACGCGCACAGATACGCAGTATTTT.

V and J are TRBV5-1 and TRBJ2-6, with D perhaps given as TRBD1 or TRBD2 (5 bases each). The length of the CDR3 is 18 residues. The germline gives CDR1 SGHRS, CDR2 YFSETQ. Trimming cost V 3 bases and J 4 bases, with 20 bases left between them. CDR3 sequence: CASSSDAGAAGGANVLTF. The DNA of the CDR3 is TGCGCCAGCAGCTCGGACGCCGGGGCCGCCGGGGGGGCCAACGTCCTGACTTTC.

The chain recombines TRBV29-1 with TRBJ2-7; TRBD1 might be the D (5 bases). The germline V gene has CDR1 SQVTM and CDR2 ANQGSEA. V was pared by 7 bases and J by 4 bases, with 8 bases between. The CDR3 consists of 10 residues. CDR3 DNA sequence: TGCAGCGCAGCAGGGTACGAGCAGTACTTC. This gives the protein CSAAGYEQYF.

This clonotype has more than one count but fewer than ten. V is TRBV4-1 and J is TRBJ2-1; TRBD2 agrees at 8 bases. The CDR3 length is 17 residues. CDR1 is MGHRA, CDR2 YSYEKL, per germline. Losses at the gene ends were 1 base for V and 0 bases for J; bases not matched to a gene: 5. The CDR3 here is CASSQARGGNSYNEQFF. CDR3 nucleotide sequence: TGCGCCAGCAGCCAAGCACGGGGGGGGAACTCCTACAATGAGCAGTTCTTC.

This clonotype was seen ten or more times. The chain couples TRBV28 to TRBJ1-2; D gene ambiguous. Deletions cut 5 bases from V and 8 bases from J, with 9 bases between. In germline, CDR1 is MDHEN, CDR2 SYDVKM. The CDR3 is made up of 11 amino acids. The CDR3 loop reads CASSLIGGYTF. The CDR3 DNA reads TGTGCCAGCAGTCTTATAGGGGGCTACACCTTC.

V and J are TRBV29-1 and TRBJ2-1, with D uncertain. With 7 bases removed from V and 5 bases from J, the gap between germline ends came to 6 bases. The CDR3 extends over 10 amino acids. Germline assignment: CDR1 SQVTM and CDR2 ANQGSEA. The DNA for the CDR3 is TGCAGCGGAAGCAACAATGAGCAGTTCTTC. It translates to CSGSNNEQFF.